Only a few counts were recorded for the clone carrying this TCR beta chain. This entry comes from a study of identical twins. TCRdb redid the calling of the 5' RACE reads with MiXCR, one entry per CDR3 protein. The table shows about 530,000 distinct CDR3 sequences, with approximately 20% occurring only once. The CDR3 is made up of 15 amino acids. V was clipped by 4 bases and J by 3 bases; unmatched bases: 7. Germline V gene sequence: CDR1 SGHRS, CDR2 YFSETQ. The sample also formed part of further work on yellow fever vaccine responses in identical twins.

The sample comprised CD4+ T cells sorted from blood. V is TRBV5-1 and J is TRBJ2-7; 10 bases line up with TRBD2. The receptor's source is a woman younger than 30 in good health. This CDR3 reads CASSPPTSGNYEQYF. The CDR3 region has the DNA TGCGCCAGCAGCCCGCCAACTAGCGGGAACTACGAGCAGTACTTC.